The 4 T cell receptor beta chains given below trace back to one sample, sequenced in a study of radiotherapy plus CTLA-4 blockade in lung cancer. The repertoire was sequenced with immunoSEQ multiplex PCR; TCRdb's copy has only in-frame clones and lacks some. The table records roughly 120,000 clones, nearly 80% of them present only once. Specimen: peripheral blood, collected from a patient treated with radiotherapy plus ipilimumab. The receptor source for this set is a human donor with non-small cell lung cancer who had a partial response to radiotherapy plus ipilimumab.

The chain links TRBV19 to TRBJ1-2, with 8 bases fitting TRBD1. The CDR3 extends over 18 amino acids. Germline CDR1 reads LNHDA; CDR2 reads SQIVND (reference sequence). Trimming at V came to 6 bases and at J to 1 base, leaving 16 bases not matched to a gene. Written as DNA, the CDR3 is TGTGCCAGTAGGCGAAAGACAGGGGCCTTCGAAGATAACTATGGCTACACCTTC. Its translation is CASRRKTGAFEDNYGYTF.

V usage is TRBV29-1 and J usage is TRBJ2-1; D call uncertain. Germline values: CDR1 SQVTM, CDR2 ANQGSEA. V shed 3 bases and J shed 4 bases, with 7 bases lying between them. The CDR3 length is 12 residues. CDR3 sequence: CSVESSYNEQFF. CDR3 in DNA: TGCAGCGTTGAGTCCTCGTACAATGAGCAGTTCTTC.

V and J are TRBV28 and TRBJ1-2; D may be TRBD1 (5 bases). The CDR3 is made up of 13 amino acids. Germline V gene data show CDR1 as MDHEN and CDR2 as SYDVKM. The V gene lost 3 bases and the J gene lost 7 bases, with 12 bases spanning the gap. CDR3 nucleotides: TGTGCCAGCAGTTTTACAAGGGGCTCTGGCTACACCTTC. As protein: CASSFTRGSGYTF.

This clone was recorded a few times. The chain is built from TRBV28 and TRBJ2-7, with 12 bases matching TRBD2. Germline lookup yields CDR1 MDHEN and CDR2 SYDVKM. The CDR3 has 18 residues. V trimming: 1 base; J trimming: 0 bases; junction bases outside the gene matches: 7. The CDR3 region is CASSLSGTSGYSSYEQYV. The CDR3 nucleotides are TGTGCCAGCAGTTTATCCGGGACTAGCGGGTATAGCTCCTACGAGCAGTACGTC.